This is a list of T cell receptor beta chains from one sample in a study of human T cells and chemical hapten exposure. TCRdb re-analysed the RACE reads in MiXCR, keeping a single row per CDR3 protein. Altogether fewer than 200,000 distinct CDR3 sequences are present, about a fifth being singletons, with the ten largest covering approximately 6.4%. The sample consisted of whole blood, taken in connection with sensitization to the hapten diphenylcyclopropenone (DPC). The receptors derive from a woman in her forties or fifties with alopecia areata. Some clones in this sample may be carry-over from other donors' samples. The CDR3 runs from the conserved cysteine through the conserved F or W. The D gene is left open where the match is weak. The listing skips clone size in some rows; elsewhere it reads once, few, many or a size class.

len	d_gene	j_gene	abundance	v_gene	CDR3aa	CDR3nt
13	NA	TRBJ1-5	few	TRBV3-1	CASSPMRNQPQHF	TGTGCCAGCAGCCCAATGAGGAATCAGCCCCAGCATTTT
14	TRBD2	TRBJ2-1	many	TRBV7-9	CASSLVLGTSHQFF	TGTGCCAGCAGCTTAGTTTTGGGGACTAGTCATCAGTTCTTC
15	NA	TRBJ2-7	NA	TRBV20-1	CSAPARTTVAYEQYF	TGCAGTGCCCCGGCCCGAACCACAGTAGCCTACGAGCAGTACTTC
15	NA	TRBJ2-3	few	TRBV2	CASSGGSLSTDTQYF	TGTGCCAGCAGTGGCGGCTCCCTAAGCACAGATACGCAGTATTTT
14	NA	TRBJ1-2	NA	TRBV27	CASSPTWAGEGYTF	TGTGCCAGCAGTCCCACATGGGCAGGAGAGGGCTACACCTTC
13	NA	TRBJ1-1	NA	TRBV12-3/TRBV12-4	CASRWTENTEAFF	TGTGCCAGCAGGTGGACAGAGAACACTGAAGCTTTCTTT
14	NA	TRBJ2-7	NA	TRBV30	CAWSVSASGYEQYF	TGTGCCTGGAGTGTGTCCGCGAGCGGGTACGAGCAGTACTTC
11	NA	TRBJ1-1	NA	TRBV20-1	CSADLRYEAFF	TGCAGTGCCGACCTTCGGTATGAAGCTTTCTTT
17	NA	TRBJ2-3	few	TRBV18	CASSRTLMGESTDTQYF	TGTGCCAGCTCACGCACGTTGATGGGAGAAAGCACAGATACGCAGTATTTT
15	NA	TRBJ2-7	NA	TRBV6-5	CASSYSFFGGYEQYF	TGTGCCAGCAGTTACTCTTTTTTCGGCGGCTACGAGCAGTACTTC
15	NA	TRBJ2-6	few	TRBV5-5	CASSLQFSGANVLTF	TGTGCCAGCAGCTTACAGTTCTCTGGGGCCAACGTCCTGACTTTC
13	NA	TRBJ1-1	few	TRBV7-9	CASSLGLGGKAFF	TGTGCCAGCAGTCTTGGCCTAGGGGGGAAAGCTTTCTTT
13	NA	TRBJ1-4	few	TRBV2	CASKGATNEKLFF	TGTGCCAGCAAAGGTGCAACTAATGAAAAACTGTTTTTT
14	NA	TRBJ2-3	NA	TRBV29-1	CSVGQGPPLLVQYF	TGCAGCGTTGGGCAGGGGCCCCCGTTGCTTGTGCAGTATTTT
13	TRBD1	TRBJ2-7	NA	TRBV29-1	CSVQLEAGGIQYF	TGCAGCGTTCAATTGGAGGCAGGGGGCATCCAGTACTTC
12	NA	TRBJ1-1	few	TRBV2	CASGRTVLEAFF	TGTGCCAGCGGCCGGACGGTGCTTGAAGCTTTCTTT
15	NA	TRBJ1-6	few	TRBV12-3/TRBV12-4	CASSFRSDDNSPLHF	TGTGCCAGCAGTTTTCGGTCGGATGATAATTCACCCCTCCACTTT
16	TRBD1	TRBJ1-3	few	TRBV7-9	CASSFNRDSSGNTIYF	TGTGCCAGCAGCTTTAACCGGGACAGCTCTGGAAACACCATATATTTT
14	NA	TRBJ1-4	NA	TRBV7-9	CATGVGIYDEKLFF	TGTGCCACCGGGGTAGGGATCTATGATGAAAAACTGTTTTTT
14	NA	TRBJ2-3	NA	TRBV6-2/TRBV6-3	CASSRSLGTDTQYF	TGTGCCAGCAGTCGAAGCCTGGGGACAGATACGCAGTATTTT
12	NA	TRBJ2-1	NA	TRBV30	CAWSQTGREQFF	TGTGCCTGGAGTCAGACGGGTCGTGAGCAGTTCTTC
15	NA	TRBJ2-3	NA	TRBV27	CASSLWVSDTDTQYF	TGTGCCAGCAGTTTATGGGTTAGCGACACAGATACGCAGTATTTT
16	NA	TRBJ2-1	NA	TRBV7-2	CASSLAGSGARNEQFF	TGTGCCAGCAGCTTAGCGGGTAGCGGAGCCCGTAATGAGCAGTTCTTC
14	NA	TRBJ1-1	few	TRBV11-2	CASSLDLGSRVAFF	TGTGCCAGCAGCTTAGATCTGGGGAGCAGGGTCGCTTTCTTT
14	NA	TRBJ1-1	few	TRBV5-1	CASSPWGGFTEAFF	TGCGCCAGCAGCCCCTGGGGGGGCTTCACTGAAGCTTTCTTT
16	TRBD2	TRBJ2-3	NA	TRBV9	CASSKASGSSTDTQYF	TGTGCCAGCAGCAAAGCTAGCGGGTCTAGCACAGATACGCAGTATTTT
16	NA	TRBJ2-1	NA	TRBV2	CASSGGVGSSYNEQFF	TGTGCCAGCAGTGGAGGCGTCGGCAGCTCCTACAATGAGCAGTTCTTC
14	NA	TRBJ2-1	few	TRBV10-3	CAIRRSSSYNEQFF	TGTGCCATCAGGAGGTCAAGCTCCTACAATGAGCAGTTCTTC
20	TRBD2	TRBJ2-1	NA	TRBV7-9	CASSLHRLAGGPRSYNEQFF	TGTGCCAGCAGCTTACACCGGCTAGCGGGAGGGCCGAGGTCCTACAATGAGCAGTTCTTC
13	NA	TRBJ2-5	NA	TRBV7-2	CASSLLYQETQYF	TGTGCCAGCAGCTTGCTGTACCAAGAGACCCAGTACTTC
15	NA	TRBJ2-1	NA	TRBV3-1	CASSQDSSGFNEQFF	TGTGCCAGCAGCCAAGATTCCTCAGGGTTCAATGAGCAGTTCTTC
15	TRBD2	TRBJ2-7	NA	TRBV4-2	CASSQSSGRSYEQYF	TGTGCCAGCAGCCAGTCTAGCGGGAGGTCCTACGAGCAGTACTTC
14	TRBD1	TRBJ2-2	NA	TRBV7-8	CASSIYRGTGELFF	TGTGCCAGCAGCATCTACAGGGGCACCGGGGAGCTGTTTTTT
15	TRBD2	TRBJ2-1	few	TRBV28	CASKPGLAGEGEQFF	TGTGCCAGCAAGCCGGGACTAGCGGGAGAAGGTGAGCAGTTCTTC
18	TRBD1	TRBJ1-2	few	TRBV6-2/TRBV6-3	CASSAGTGVVVGPYGYTF	TGTGCCAGCAGCGCCGGGACAGGCGTGGTTGTGGGTCCTTATGGCTACACCTTC
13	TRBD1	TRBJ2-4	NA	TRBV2	CASILDRENIQYF	TGTGCCAGCATTCTCGACAGGGAGAACATTCAGTACTTC
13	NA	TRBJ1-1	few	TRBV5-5	CASSRELNTEAFF	TGTGCCAGCAGCCGGGAGTTGAACACTGAAGCTTTCTTT
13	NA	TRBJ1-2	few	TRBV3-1	CASSQEVLSGYTF	TGTGCCAGCAGCCAAGAAGTGTTGTCTGGCTACACCTTC
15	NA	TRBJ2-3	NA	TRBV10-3	CAISATSQGGDTQYF	TGTGCCATCAGTGCGACTTCCCAAGGAGGAGATACGCAGTATTTT
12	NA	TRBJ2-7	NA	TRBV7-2	CASSRTAYEQYF	TGTGCCAGCAGCCGGACGGCCTACGAGCAGTACTTC
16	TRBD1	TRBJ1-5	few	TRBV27	CASRPGTGSSNQPQHF	TGTGCCAGCAGACCCGGGACAGGCTCGTCCAATCAGCCCCAGCATTTT
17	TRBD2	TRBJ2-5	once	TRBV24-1	CATSDFGTSGPQETQYF	TGTGCCACCAGTGATTTCGGGACTAGCGGTCCACAAGAGACCCAGTACTTC
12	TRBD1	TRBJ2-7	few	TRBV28	CASSSGGNEQYF	TGTGCCAGCAGTTCAGGGGGAAACGAGCAGTACTTC
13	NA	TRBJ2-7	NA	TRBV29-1	CSVDQDISYEQYF	TGCAGCGTTGACCAGGACATCTCCTACGAGCAGTACTTC
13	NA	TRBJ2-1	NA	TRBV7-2	CASSYRRNNEQFF	TGTGCCAGCAGCTACCGACGGAACAATGAGCAGTTCTTC
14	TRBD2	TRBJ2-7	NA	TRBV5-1	CASSSTSGAGEQYF	TGCGCCAGCAGCTCCACTAGCGGAGCCGGGGAGCAGTACTTC
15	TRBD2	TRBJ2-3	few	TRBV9	CASSVGSGGTDTQYF	TGTGCCAGCAGCGTAGGTAGCGGGGGTACAGATACGCAGTATTTT
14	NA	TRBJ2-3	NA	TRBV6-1	CAVRQEMSTDTQYF	TGTGCCGTCCGACAGGAGATGAGCACAGATACGCAGTATTTT
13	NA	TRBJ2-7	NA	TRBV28	CASSSPGGWEQYF	TGTGCCAGCAGTTCCCCCGGGGGCTGGGAGCAGTACTTC
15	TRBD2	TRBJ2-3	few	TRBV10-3	CAISVGSGKTDTQYF	TGTGCCATCAGTGTTGGGAGCGGGAAGACAGATACGCAGTATTTT
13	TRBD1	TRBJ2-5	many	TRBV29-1	CSAVDRSIETQYF	TGCAGCGCTGTGGACAGGTCCATAGAGACCCAGTACTTC
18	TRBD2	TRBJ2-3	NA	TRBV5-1	CASSLPGLAGGSTDTQYF	TGCGCCAGCAGCCTACCGGGACTAGCGGGAGGAAGCACAGATACGCAGTATTTT
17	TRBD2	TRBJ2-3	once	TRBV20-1	CSATLGASGSGRGTQYF	TGCAGTGCTACACTTGGGGCTAGCGGGAGCGGGAGGGGGACGCAGTATTTT
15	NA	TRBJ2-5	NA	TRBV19	CASSPYHRNQETQYF	TGTGCCAGTAGTCCCTACCACAGGAACCAAGAGACCCAGTACTTC
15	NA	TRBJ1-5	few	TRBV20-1	CSARRVSSSNQPQHF	TGCAGTGCTAGAAGGGTCAGCAGTAGCAATCAGCCCCAGCATTTT
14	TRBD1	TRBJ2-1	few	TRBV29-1	CSVDPGQVYNEQFF	TGCAGCGTTGATCCGGGACAGGTATACAATGAGCAGTTCTTC
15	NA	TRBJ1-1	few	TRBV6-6	CASTKVGNLNTEAFF	TGTGCCAGCACCAAGGTGGGGAATCTGAACACTGAAGCTTTCTTT